The rows below give T cell receptor beta chains drawn from one sample of a study of long-term antiretroviral therapy in people with HIV. Repertoires were generated with immunoSEQ multiplex PCR, while TCRdb's copy carries only in-frame clones and drops some. The table records 20,000 to 25,000 clones, 82% of them present only once. Sequenced here: unsorted PBMCs, sampled 0.3 years after starting antiretroviral therapy. These receptors were obtained from a man aged 45 to 65 with HIV. CDR3s include the opening cysteine and the closing phenylalanine or tryptophan. D genes are given only for firm matches. Not every row has a clone size; where given, it reads once, few, many or a size class.

once TRBJ2-5 TRBV7-6 TRBD1 15 CASSPLTGWQETQYF TGTGCCAGCAGCCCTTTGACAGGGTGGCAAGAGACCCAGTACTTC
- TRBJ2-7 TRBV27 - 14 CASSLSAPSYEQYF TGTGCCAGCAGTTTATCGGCCCCCTCCTACGAGCAGTACTTC
- TRBJ2-6 TRBV28 TRBD2 16 CASSPGGLTGANVLTF TGTGCCAGCAGCCCCGGGGGGTTGACTGGGGCCAACGTCCTGACTTTC
- TRBJ1-2 TRBV7-9 TRBD1 16 CASSYLEGAPSYGYTF TGTGCCAGCAGCTACCTTGAGGGGGCGCCGAGCTATGGCTACACCTTC
- TRBJ1-2 TRBV29-1 - 13 CSVVASQPNGYTF TGCAGCGTTGTTGCATCGCAGCCTAATGGCTACACCTTC
- TRBJ1-4 TRBV10-3 - 17 CAISEPGDPQGNEKLFF TGTGCCATCAGTGAGCCAGGGGACCCCCAAGGCAATGAAAAACTGTTTTTT
- TRBJ2-3 TRBV27 TRBD2 17 CASSFGTSGGPGDTQYF TGTGCCAGCAGTTTCGGGACTAGCGGGGGGCCTGGGGATACGCAGTATTTT
- TRBJ2-7 TRBV7-2 TRBD2 13 CASTRGGRAEQYF TGTGCCAGCACCCGGGGGGGCCGGGCCGAGCAGTACTTC
- TRBJ1-1 TRBV5-4 - 13 CASSLELNREAFF TGTGCCAGCAGCTTGGAGCTTAACAGGGAAGCTTTCTTT
- TRBJ2-2 TRBV7-9 TRBD2 14 CAKAGGFDTGELFF TGTGCCAAAGCGGGGGGGTTTGACACCGGGGAGCTGTTTTTT
- TRBJ2-3 TRBV7-2 TRBD2 14 CASSSGGAVDTQYF TGTGCCAGCAGCTCCGGGGGGGCCGTGGATACGCAGTATTTT
- TRBJ1-1 TRBV15 - 15 CATSRDRSPNTEAFF TGTGCCACCAGCAGAGATCGTAGCCCTAACACTGAAGCTTTCTTT
- TRBJ1-5 TRBV10-3 - 15 CAISESRMGNQPQHF TGTGCCATCAGTGAGTCGAGAATGGGGAATCAGCCCCAGCATTTT
few TRBJ2-7 TRBV19 - 15 CASSTDRKVSDEQYF TGTGCCAGTAGTACTGACAGGAAGGTATCAGACGAGCAGTACTTC
- TRBJ2-5 TRBV10-2 TRBD2 17 CASSTPGLAGGQETQYF TGCGCCAGCAGTACTCCGGGACTAGCGGGAGGCCAAGAGACCCAGTACTTC